Each of the 26 T cell receptor beta chains below was sequenced from the same sample in a study of blood T cell repertoires in COVID-19. Method: immunoSEQ multiplex PCR; TCRdb's copy keeps in-frame clones and lacks some. This sample has over 200,000 clones, with around nine tenths found just once. What was sequenced was PBMCs or T cells enriched from blood (not recorded which). The receptor source for this set is a woman in her thirties who had been exposed to COVID-19.

This clone was recorded only once. V usage is TRBV20-1 and J usage is TRBJ2-7; D is unresolved. The CDR3 is 11 amino acids. With 4 bases removed from V and 1 base from J, the gap between germline ends came to 5 bases. CDR1 and CDR2 from the germline V gene are DFQATT and SNEGSKA (reference sequence). The CDR3: CSATNSYEQYF. The CDR3 coding sequence is TGCAGTGCTACAAATTCCTACGAGCAGTACTTC.

The chain employs TRBV2 and TRBJ1-5; D is undetermined. This CDR3 region has 12 residues. Deletions cut 8 bases from V and 3 bases from J, with 8 bases between. Germline CDR1 and CDR2: SNHLY and FYNNEI. The CDR3 DNA reads as TGTGCCAGCCTGGGCCCCAATCAGCCCCAGCATTTT. Translating it yields CASLGPNQPQHF.

This sequence joins TRBV14 and TRBJ1-1, with TRBD1 matching over 8 bases. Trimming cost V 7 bases and J 9 bases; bases outside gene matches: 7. Per germline, CDR1 SGHDN and CDR2 FVKESK. This CDR3 spans 12 amino acids. The CDR3 DNA reads TGTGCCAGCAATACCAGGGGGCGAAAAGCTTTCTTT. This codes for CASNTRGRKAFF. The full variable domain, its missing parts supplied by reference TRBV14 and TRBJ1-1, is EAGVTQFPSHSVIEKGQTVTLRCDPISGHDNLYWYRRVMGKEIKFLLHFVKESKQDESGMPNNRFLAERTGGTYSTLKVQPAELEDSGVYFCASNTRGRKAFFGQGTRLTVV.

The V call is TRBV13, the J call TRBJ2-2; TRBD1 might be the D (6 bases). The germline V gene has CDR1 PRHDT and CDR2 FYEKMQ (reference sequence). V lost 3 bases to trimming and J lost 0 bases, with 11 bases between them. The CDR3 runs 16 residues. CDR3 amino acids: CASSFNPGANTGELFF. The DNA for the CDR3 is TGTGCCAGCAGCTTTAATCCAGGGGCGAACACCGGGGAGCTGTTTTTT.

This chain connects TRBV7-3 to TRBJ2-3, with D perhaps TRBD2 (5 bases). CDR1 SGHTA and CDR2 FQGTGA come from the germline V gene. V was trimmed by 0 bases and J by 5 bases, leaving 12 bases between them. This CDR3 region has 15 residues. In DNA form, the CDR3 reads TGTGCCAGCAGCTTAACGGGGTTAGAGGGAGATACGCAGTATTTT. This gives the protein CASSLTGLEGDTQYF.

This clone occurred once. This chain joins TRBV5-4 and TRBJ1-2; no clear D. V shed 4 bases and J shed 2 bases, with 15 bases lying between them. CDR3 length: 15 residues. Germline V gene data show CDR1 as SGHNT and CDR2 as YYREEE (reference sequence). This CDR3 is CASSATAGRNYGYTF. CDR3 nucleotides: TGTGCCAGCAGCGCGACCGCGGGCCGGAACTATGGCTACACCTTC.

This sequence joins TRBV19 and TRBJ2-1; maybe TRBD1 (5 bases). This CDR3 has 13 amino acids. CDR1 and CDR2 from the germline V gene are LNHDA and SQIVND (reference sequence). V was pared by 3 bases and J by 9 bases, with 12 bases between. CDR3 bases: TGTGCCAGTAGTATTTACAGGTCAAGTGAGCAGTTCTTC. Translation: CASSIYRSSEQFF.

The gene calls are TRBV12-3 or TRBV12-4 and TRBJ1-2; TRBD1 matches 8 bases. Unmatched junction bases numbered 0, after V lost 4 bases and J lost 2 bases. CDR3 length: 13 amino acids. CDR3 nucleotides: TGTGCCAGCAGTTGGACAGGGAACTATGGCTACACCTTC. Amino acid sequence: CASSWTGNYGYTF.

The rearrangement uses TRBV2 and TRBJ1-1, with D perhaps matching TRBD1 (6 bases). CDR1 SNHLY and CDR2 FYNNEI come from the germline V gene. Trimming pared 7 bases from V and 1 base from J, leaving 13 bases between. The CDR3 sequence is 14 residues long. The CDR3 is CASTTGWENTEAFF. The CDR3 region has the DNA TGTGCCAGCACCACAGGGTGGGAGAACACTGAAGCTTTCTTT.

In its sample, this clone was seen once. The genes are TRBV10-3 and TRBJ2-5, with D possibly being TRBD1 (7 bases). The CDR3 has 15 residues. V shed 3 bases and J shed 5 bases, with 16 bases lying between them. Per germline, CDR1 ENHRY and CDR2 SYGVKD. The CDR3, as DNA: TGTGCCATCAGTGACGCGGGACAGTATTGGGAGACCCAGTACTTC. Protein product: CAISDAGQYWETQYF.

This chain links TRBV5-1 with TRBJ2-7; TRBD1 matches 9 bases. Germline V CDR1 and CDR2: SGHRS, YFSETQ. The trim removed 4 bases at V and 3 bases at J, leaving 8 bases unmatched. The CDR3 sequence is 15 residues long. The CDR3 spells CASSPVPGQGYEQYF. CDR3 coding DNA: TGCGCCAGCAGCCCGGTCCCGGGACAGGGCTACGAGCAGTACTTC.

This chain joins TRBV18 and TRBJ2-5; the match to TRBD1 covers 7 bases. The germline V gene encodes CDR1 KGHSH and CDR2 LQKENI. The CDR3 contains 16 residues. J lost 6 bases, V lost 3 bases, and 13 bases had no gene match. This CDR3 is CASSPEKTGEVKTQYF. CDR3 DNA sequence: TGTGCCAGCTCACCGGAAAAAACAGGGGAAGTAAAGACCCAGTACTTC.

The chain joins TRBV27 to TRBJ2-7; D unclear. The CDR3 length is 14 residues. Trimming took off 3 bases at V and 3 bases at J, with 12 bases between the two ends. Per the germline V gene, CDR1 is MNHEY and CDR2 is SMNVEV (reference sequence). Here the CDR3 DNA reads TGTGCCAGCAGTTTGCGACTCGGGTACTACGAGCAGTACTTC. This codes for CASSLRLGYYEQYF.

The genes are TRBV27 and TRBJ1-2; D is ambiguous. CDR3 length: 17 residues. Trimming left V 0 bases short and J 2 bases short, with 16 bases between. Germline CDR1 MNHEY, CDR2 SMNVEV (reference sequence). The CDR3 DNA sequence: TGTGCCAGCAGTTTATCTCCCCGACTCGGAAAAAACTATGGCTACACCTTC. This codes for CASSLSPRLGKNYGYTF.

The CDR3 nucleotides read TGTGCCAGCAGCTTAGGAGACTACGAGCAGTACTTC. Translating it yields CASSLGDYEQYF. The chain recombines TRBV11-3 with TRBJ2-7; no clear D. Between the trimmed V and J ends, which lost 1 base and 3 bases, there was a span of 4 bases. Looked up from germline, CDR1 is SGHNT and CDR2 is YENEEA. CDR3 length: 12 residues.

The chain is built from TRBV7-9 and TRBJ1-1; unclear D gene. This CDR3 is 14 amino acids long. V lost 2 bases and J 1 base, leaving 8 bases between the germline ends. The germline V gene has CDR1 SEHNR and CDR2 FQNEAQ (reference sequence). CDR3 coding DNA: TGTGCCAGCAGCTTATTACGAGGGAACACTGAAGCTTTCTTT. Its translation is CASSLLRGNTEAFF.

V usage is TRBV9 and J usage is TRBJ1-4; 12 positions match TRBD1. CDR1 is SGDLS, CDR2 YYNGEE, per germline. The CDR3 sequence is 21 residues long. J gave up 0 bases and V 4 bases, and 16 bases lay outside the gene matches. The CDR3 protein is CASSKPSGQGARSPTNEKLFF. The CDR3 nucleotides read TGTGCCAGCAGCAAACCGTCGGGACAGGGGGCGCGGTCACCAACTAATGAAAAACTGTTTTTT.

The chain employs TRBV30 and TRBJ1-5, with 7 positions matching TRBD1. Germline CDR1 is GTSNPN and CDR2 is SVGIG (reference sequence). V lost 3 bases and J lost 4; bases outside the gene matches: 3. The CDR3 contains 13 residues. As DNA, the CDR3 is TGTGCCTGGAGCACCAGGGGGAATCAGCCCCAGCATTTT. Encoded protein: CAWSTRGNQPQHF.

This chain joins TRBV15 and TRBJ1-1; 7 nucleotides align to TRBD1. The CDR3 sequence is 12 residues long. V lost 4 bases, J lost 6 bases, and 2 bases stayed unmatched. Per the germline V gene, CDR1 is LNHNV and CDR2 is YYDKDF (reference sequence). The CDR3 coding sequence is TGTGCCACCAGCACGGGACAGCCTGAAGCTTTCTTT. Translation gives CATSTGQPEAFF.

The chain employs TRBV7-9 and TRBJ2-1; TRBD2 aligns across 9 bases. Per the germline V gene, CDR1 is SEHNR and CDR2 is FQNEAQ (reference sequence). This CDR3 spans 14 amino acids. Unmatched junction bases numbered 6, after V lost 5 bases and J lost 7 bases. CDR3 DNA: TGTGCCAGCAGCCGGGGACTAGCTGAGAATGAGCAGTTCTTC. Translating gives CASSRGLAENEQFF.

The chain employs TRBV10-2 and TRBJ2-6, with TRBD1 matching over 7 bases. The germline V gene has CDR1 WSHSY and CDR2 SAAADI. The CDR3 loop spans 18 amino acids. V lost 0 bases to trimming and J lost 0 bases; unmatched junction nucleotides: 5. The CDR3 DNA reads as TGCGCCAGCAGTGAGTCGAGGGGGCAGGGCTCTGGGGCCAACGTCCTGACTTTC. It is translated as CASSESRGQGSGANVLTF.

The chain recombines TRBV24-1 with TRBJ1-2; D possibly corresponds to TRBD1 (5 bases). Trimming pared 4 bases from V and 4 bases from J, leaving 9 bases between. Germline CDR1 and CDR2: KGHDR and SFDVKD. The CDR3 runs 13 residues. CDR3 in amino acids: CATSEQGGYGYTF. DNA of the CDR3: TGTGCCACCAGTGAGCAGGGCGGCTATGGCTACACCTTC.

The chain has TRBV5-1 and TRBJ2-5; the match to TRBD1 covers 7 bases. The CDR3 runs to 16 residues. Germline CDR1 SGHRS, CDR2 YFSETQ. The trim removed 2 bases at V and 2 bases at J, leaving 9 bases unmatched. The CDR3: CASSFAPSGQQETQYF. The CDR3 nucleotides read TGCGCCAGCAGCTTTGCCCCTTCGGGACAGCAAGAGACCCAGTACTTC.

The chain has TRBV19 and TRBJ1-2; D may be TRBD1 (6 bases). The CDR3 covers 15 residues. Germline assignment: CDR1 LNHDA and CDR2 SQIVND (reference sequence). Between the trimmed V and J ends, which lost 5 bases and 3 bases, there was a span of 16 bases. In DNA, the CDR3 is TGTGCCAGTAGTTTCAGGGGAATGGCAGACTATGGCTACACCTTC. It yields the protein CASSFRGMADYGYTF.

The chain joins TRBV5-6 to TRBJ1-2, with 8 positions matching TRBD1. The J segment lost 4 bases and the V segment lost 4 bases, leaving 9 bases of the junction unmatched. The CDR3 spans 15 residues. Germline-derived CDR1 and CDR2 are SGHDT and YYEEEE. CDR3 in DNA: TGTGCCAGCAGCGAGGGACAGGAGGGGATCTATGGCTACACCTTC. It encodes CASSEGQEGIYGYTF.

This clone has just one count. The chain recombines TRBV5-1 with TRBJ2-1; 9 nucleotides agree with TRBD2. Germline V CDR1 and CDR2: SGHRS, YFSETQ. V shed 4 bases, J shed 7 bases, and the junction held 12 bases outside the gene matches. The CDR3 loop spans 16 amino acids. CDR3 amino acids: CASSPLAGVASNEQFF. CDR3 nucleotide sequence: TGCGCCAGCAGCCCCTTAGCGGGAGTGGCCTCTAATGAGCAGTTCTTC.